The rows below give T cell receptor beta chains drawn from one sample of a study of blood T cell repertoires in COVID-19. Clones were read by immunoSEQ multiplex PCR, and TCRdb kept only the in-frame ones, dropping some. The sample lists more than 450,000 clones, about 90% occurring once. The sequenced sample consisted of PBMCs or T cells enriched from blood (not recorded which). All receptors derive from a young woman who had recovered from COVID-19. Each CDR3 is given with its conserved first and last residue. A D gene is named only where the DNA matches it firmly. Rows give clone size only sometimes, using once, few, many, or a class for an expanded clone.

v_call	j_call	clone_size	d_call	cdr3_aa	cdr3_nt
TRBV29-1	TRBJ2-7	NA	TRBD1	CSALTGAEQYF	TGCAGCGCCTTGACAGGGGCAGAGCAGTACTTC
TRBV18	TRBJ1-2	once	TRBD1	CASSAKPGQGRGYGYTF	TGTGCCAGCTCAGCAAAACCGGGACAGGGGAGAGGCTATGGCTACACCTTC
TRBV5-5	TRBJ1-5	NA	NA	CASSLAPVDNQPQHF	TGTGCCAGCAGCTTGGCCCCGGTCGACAATCAGCCCCAGCATTTT
TRBV29-1	TRBJ1-2	once	NA	CSVEDRGAVDGYTF	TGCAGCGTTGAAGACCGGGGGGCTGTGGATGGCTACACCTTC
TRBV19	TRBJ2-7	NA	TRBD1	CASSIGGTGAYEQYF	TGTGCCAGTAGTATAGGAGGGACAGGCGCCTACGAGCAGTACTTC
TRBV19	TRBJ2-5	NA	TRBD1	CASKDVAVGRGETQYF	TGTGCCAGTAAGGACGTGGCGGTGGGCAGGGGGGAGACCCAGTACTTC
TRBV25-1	TRBJ2-1	NA	NA	CASRGTGARNNEQFF	TGTGCCAGCAGGGGAACAGGAGCCCGCAACAATGAGCAGTTCTTC
TRBV19	TRBJ2-1	NA	NA	CASSKRGNGNEQFF	TGTGCCAGTAGTAAAAGGGGAAACGGCAATGAGCAGTTCTTC
TRBV7-8	TRBJ1-5	NA	NA	CASSPVQGSNQPQHF	TGTGCCAGCAGCCCGGTGCAGGGTAGCAATCAGCCCCAGCATTTT
TRBV9	TRBJ2-1	once	TRBD2	CASTAGRLGGYNEQFF	TGTGCCAGCACGGCCGGGAGACTCGGGGGGTACAATGAGCAGTTCTTC
TRBV7-9	TRBJ1-1	NA	NA	CASSLAGAEAFF	TGTGCCAGCAGCTTAGCGGGAGCTGAAGCTTTCTTT
TRBV5-6	TRBJ1-2	NA	TRBD1	CASSRNTGTGNGYTF	TGTGCCAGCAGCCGTAACACCGGGACAGGGAATGGCTACACCTTC
TRBV5-1	TRBJ1-4	once	TRBD1	CASSSEGDRGEKLFF	TGCGCCAGCAGCTCAGAAGGGGACAGGGGTGAAAAACTGTTTTTT
TRBV27	TRBJ1-4	NA	NA	CASTGPNEKLFF	TGTGCCAGCACTGGGCCGAATGAAAAACTGTTTTTT
TRBV19	TRBJ1-2	NA	NA	CASSIPRDSFYGYTF	TGTGCCAGTAGTATACCCCGGGATTCTTTCTATGGCTACACCTTC
TRBV14	TRBJ1-2	NA	NA	CASSLDTEPYGYTF	TGTGCCAGCAGCCTTGACACCGAACCCTATGGCTACACCTTC
TRBV30	TRBJ2-7	NA	NA	CAWNPRSFRSYEQYF	TGTGCCTGGAACCCCCGGTCCTTCCGATCCTACGAGCAGTACTTC
TRBV6-4	TRBJ1-3	few	NA	CASSDGGSSGNTIYF	TGTGCCAGCAGTGACGGGGGGTCCTCTGGAAACACCATATATTTT
TRBV7-2	TRBJ1-4	NA	NA	CASSLGTVEKLFF	TGTGCCAGCAGCTTAGGGACAGTTGAAAAACTGTTTTTT
TRBV7-2	TRBJ2-7	NA	TRBD2	CASRREERGGYEQYF	TGTGCCAGCAGGAGAGAAGAGCGGGGGGGCTACGAGCAGTACTTC
TRBV29-1	TRBJ2-2	NA	NA	CSVEFEGAIGELFF	TGCAGCGTTGAATTTGAAGGGGCCATCGGGGAGCTGTTTTTT
TRBV9	TRBJ1-6	NA	TRBD1	CASSSLDRASPLHF	TGTGCCAGCAGCTCCCTCGACAGGGCTTCACCCCTCCACTTT
TRBV7-2	TRBJ1-2	NA	TRBD1	CASSFGDRDYGYTF	TGTGCCAGCAGCTTCGGGGACAGAGACTATGGCTACACCTTC
TRBV5-6	TRBJ1-3	NA	TRBD1	CASSLRDRGSGNTIYF	TGTGCCAGCAGCCTCCGGGACAGGGGCTCTGGAAACACCATATATTTT
TRBV12-5	TRBJ2-5	few	TRBD2	CASGLVGEGETQYF	TGTGCTAGTGGTTTGGTAGGGGAGGGGGAGACCCAGTACTTC
TRBV19	TRBJ1-1	NA	NA	CASSIVGQTNTEAFF	TGTGCCAGTAGTATAGTTGGGCAGACGAACACTGAAGCTTTCTTT
TRBV12-3/TRBV12-4	TRBJ1-1	NA	NA	CASSLPGTRSFF	TGTGCCAGCAGTTTGCCCGGGACTCGGTCTTTCTTT
TRBV28	TRBJ1-6	NA	TRBD1	CASSRRTGAGGPLHF	TGTGCCAGCAGTCGTCGGACAGGGGCGGGGGGACCCCTCCACTTT
TRBV25-1	TRBJ2-5	NA	NA	CASSDGGAWETQYF	TGTGCCAGCAGTGACGGGGGAGCTTGGGAGACCCAGTACTTC
TRBV5-4	TRBJ1-1	NA	TRBD1	CASSLPGTGISEAFF	TGTGCCAGCAGCTTGCCAGGGACAGGTATATCTGAAGCTTTCTTT